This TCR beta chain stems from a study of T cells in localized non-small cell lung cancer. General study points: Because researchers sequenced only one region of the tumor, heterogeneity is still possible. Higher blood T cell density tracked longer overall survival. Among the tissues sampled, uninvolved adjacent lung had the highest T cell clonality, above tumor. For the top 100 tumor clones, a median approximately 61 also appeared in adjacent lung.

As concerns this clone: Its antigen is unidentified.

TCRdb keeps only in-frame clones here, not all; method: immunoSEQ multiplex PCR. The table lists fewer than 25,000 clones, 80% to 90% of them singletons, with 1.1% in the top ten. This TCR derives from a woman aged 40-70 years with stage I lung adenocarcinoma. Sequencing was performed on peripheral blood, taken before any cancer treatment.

The CDR3 coding sequence is TGTGCCAGCAGCGTAGCCCGGCTAGCGGGGGTGGCAGATACGCAGTATTTT. It translates to CASSVARLAGVADTQYF. The chain carries TRBV9 and TRBJ2-3, with 10 bases aligning to TRBD2. CDR1 is SGDLS, CDR2 YYNGEE, per germline. Trimming cost V 0 bases and J 4 bases; bases outside gene matches: 8. The CDR3 has 17 residues.